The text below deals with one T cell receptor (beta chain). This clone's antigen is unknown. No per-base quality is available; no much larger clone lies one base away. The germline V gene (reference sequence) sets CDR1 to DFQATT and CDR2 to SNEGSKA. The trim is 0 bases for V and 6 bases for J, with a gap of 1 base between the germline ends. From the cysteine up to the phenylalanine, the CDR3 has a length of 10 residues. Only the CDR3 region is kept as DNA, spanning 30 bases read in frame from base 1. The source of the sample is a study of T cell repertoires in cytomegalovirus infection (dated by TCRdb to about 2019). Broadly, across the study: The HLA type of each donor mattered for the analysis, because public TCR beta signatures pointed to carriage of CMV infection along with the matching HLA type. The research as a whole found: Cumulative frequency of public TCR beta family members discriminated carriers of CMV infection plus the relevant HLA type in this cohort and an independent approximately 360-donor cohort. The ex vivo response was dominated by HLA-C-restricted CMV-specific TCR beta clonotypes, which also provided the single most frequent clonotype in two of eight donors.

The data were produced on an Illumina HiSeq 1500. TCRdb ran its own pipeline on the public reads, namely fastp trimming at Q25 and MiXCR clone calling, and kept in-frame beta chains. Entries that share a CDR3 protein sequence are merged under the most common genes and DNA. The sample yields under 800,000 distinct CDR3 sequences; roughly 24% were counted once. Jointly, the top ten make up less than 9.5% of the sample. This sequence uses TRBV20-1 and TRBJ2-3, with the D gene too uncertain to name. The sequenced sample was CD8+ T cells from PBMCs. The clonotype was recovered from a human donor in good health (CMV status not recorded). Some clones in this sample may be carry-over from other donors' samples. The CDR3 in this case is CSARDDTQYF. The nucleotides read TGCAGTGCTAGAGACGATACGCAGTATTTT.